The clone carrying this T cell receptor (beta chain) was counted at least ten times. The target antigen is unknown. This sample stems from a study of T-cell reconstitution after alpha-beta-depleted transplantation in children. Unique molecular identifiers were used to barcode this TCRbeta library. One entry per CDR3 protein results from TCRdb running MiXCR on the PCR reads. This sample has approximately 490,000 distinct CDR3 sequences, with roughly a tenth found just once. Broader study findings: Some patients owed their high day-60 TCRbeta diversity to surviving recipient T cells and thymic progenitors. T-cell numbers and diversity, one year after transplant, stemmed largely from T cells that were newly produced. Alpha-beta T cells present about two months after transplant were reported to originate from several hundred expanded graft clones.

This clonotype was obtained from a child aged 2-15 years with inherited bone marrow failure, due to receive a stem cell transplant. The sequencing used PBMCs, collected before TCRalphabeta/CD19-depleted stem cell transplant.

CDR3 amino acids: CASSQDWDFVAIQYF. The CDR3 DNA is TGCGCCAGCAGCCAAGATTGGGACTTTGTGGCCATTCAGTACTTC. The genes are TRBV4-3 and TRBJ2-4, with D perhaps matching TRBD2 (6 bases). This CDR3 contains 15 residues. The V gene lost 0 bases and the J gene lost 9 bases, with 15 bases spanning the gap. CDR1 and CDR2 from the germline V gene are LGHNA and YSLEER.